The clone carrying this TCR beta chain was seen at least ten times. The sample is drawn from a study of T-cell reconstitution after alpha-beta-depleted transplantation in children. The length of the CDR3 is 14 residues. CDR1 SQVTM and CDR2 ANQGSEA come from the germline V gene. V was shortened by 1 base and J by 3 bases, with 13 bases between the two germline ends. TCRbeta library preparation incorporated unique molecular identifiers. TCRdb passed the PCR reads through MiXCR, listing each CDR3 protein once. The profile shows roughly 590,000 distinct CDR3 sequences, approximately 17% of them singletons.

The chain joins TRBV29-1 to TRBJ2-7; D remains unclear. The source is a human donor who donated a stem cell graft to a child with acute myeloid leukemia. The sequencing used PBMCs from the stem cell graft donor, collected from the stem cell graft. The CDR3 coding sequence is TGCAGCGTTGAAGGATCGAACGGAAGCTACGAGCAGTACTTC. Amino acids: CSVEGSNGSYEQYF.